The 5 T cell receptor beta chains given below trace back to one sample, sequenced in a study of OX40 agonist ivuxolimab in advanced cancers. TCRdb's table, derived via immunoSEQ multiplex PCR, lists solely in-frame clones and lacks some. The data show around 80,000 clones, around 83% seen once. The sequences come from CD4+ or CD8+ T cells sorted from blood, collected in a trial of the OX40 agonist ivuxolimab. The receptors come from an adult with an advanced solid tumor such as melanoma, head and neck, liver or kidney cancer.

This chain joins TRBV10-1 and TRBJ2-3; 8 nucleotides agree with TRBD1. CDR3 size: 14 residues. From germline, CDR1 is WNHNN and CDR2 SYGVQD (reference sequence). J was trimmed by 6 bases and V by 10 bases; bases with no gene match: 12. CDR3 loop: CATAGGSFGDTQYF. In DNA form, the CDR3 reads TGCGCCACCGCAGGGGGCAGTTTTGGTGATACGCAGTATTTT.

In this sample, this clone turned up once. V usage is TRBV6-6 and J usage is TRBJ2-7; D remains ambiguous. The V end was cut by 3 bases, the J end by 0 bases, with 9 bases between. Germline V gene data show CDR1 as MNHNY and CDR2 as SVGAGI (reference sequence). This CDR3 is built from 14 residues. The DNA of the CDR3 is TGTGCCAGCAGTTATGATACAAGCTCCTACGAGCAGTACTTC. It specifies CASSYDTSSYEQYF.

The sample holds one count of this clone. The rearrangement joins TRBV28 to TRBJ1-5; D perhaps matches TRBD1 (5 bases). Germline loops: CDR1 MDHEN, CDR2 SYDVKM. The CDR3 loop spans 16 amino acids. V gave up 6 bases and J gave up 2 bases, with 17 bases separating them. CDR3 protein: CASRPRAGRGNQPQHF. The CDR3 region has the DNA TGTGCCAGCAGACCCCGGGCAGGGAGAGGCAATCAGCCCCAGCATTTT.

The CDR3 protein is CASSFRHRVYEQYF. CDR3 sequence (DNA): TGTGCCAGCAGTTTTCGGCACAGGGTCTACGAGCAGTACTTC. The rearrangement links TRBV27 to TRBJ2-7; weak D call: TRBD1 (6 bases). Germline lookup yields CDR1 MNHEY and CDR2 SMNVEV (reference sequence). This CDR3 region has 14 residues. V lost 3 bases and J lost 3, with 12 bases in between.

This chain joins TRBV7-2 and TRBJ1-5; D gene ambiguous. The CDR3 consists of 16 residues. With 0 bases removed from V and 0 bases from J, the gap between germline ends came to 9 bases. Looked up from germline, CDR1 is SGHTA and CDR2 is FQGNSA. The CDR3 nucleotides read TGTGCCAGCAGCTTAGCGGCGAGCGTTAGCAATCAGCCCCAGCATTTT. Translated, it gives CASSLAASVSNQPQHF.